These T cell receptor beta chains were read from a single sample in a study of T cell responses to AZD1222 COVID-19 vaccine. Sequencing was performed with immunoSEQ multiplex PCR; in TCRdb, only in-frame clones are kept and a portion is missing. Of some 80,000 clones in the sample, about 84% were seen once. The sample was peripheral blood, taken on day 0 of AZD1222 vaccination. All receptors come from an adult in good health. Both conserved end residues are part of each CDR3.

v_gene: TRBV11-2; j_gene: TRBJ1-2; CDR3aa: CASSSRAYGYTF
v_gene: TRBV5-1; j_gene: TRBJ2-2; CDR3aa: CASRRSGSMVGTGELFF
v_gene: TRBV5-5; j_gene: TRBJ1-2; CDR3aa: CASSLAGTGSNYGYTF
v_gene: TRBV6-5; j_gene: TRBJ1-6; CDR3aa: CASSRTGWHNSPLHF
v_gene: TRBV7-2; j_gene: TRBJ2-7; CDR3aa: CASSHRTGGPYEQYF
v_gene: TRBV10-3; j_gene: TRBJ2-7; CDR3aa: CAISESLGTGEQYF
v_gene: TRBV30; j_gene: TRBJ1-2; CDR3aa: CAWSPSWAPNGYTF
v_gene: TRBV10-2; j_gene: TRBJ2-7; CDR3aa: CASSGLSGLYEQYF
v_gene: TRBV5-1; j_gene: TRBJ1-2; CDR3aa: CASSSRGQTSRSDGYTF
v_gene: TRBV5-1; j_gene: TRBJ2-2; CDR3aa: CASSNFGTLNTGELFF